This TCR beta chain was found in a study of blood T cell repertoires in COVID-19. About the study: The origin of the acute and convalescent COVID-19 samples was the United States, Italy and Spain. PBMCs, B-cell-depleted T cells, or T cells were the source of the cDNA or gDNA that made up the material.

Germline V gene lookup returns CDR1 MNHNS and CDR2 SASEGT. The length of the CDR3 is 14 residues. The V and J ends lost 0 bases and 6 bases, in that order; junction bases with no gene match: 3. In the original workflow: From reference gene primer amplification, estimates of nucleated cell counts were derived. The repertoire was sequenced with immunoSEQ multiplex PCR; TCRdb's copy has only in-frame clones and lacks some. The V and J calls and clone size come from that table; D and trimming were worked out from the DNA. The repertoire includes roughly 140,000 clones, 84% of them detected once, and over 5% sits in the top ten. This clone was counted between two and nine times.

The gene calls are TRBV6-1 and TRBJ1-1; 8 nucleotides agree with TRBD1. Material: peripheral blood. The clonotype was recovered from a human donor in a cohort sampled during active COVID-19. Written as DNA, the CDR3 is TGTGCCAGCAGTGAAGCTAACAGGGGGGCTGAAGCTTTCTTT. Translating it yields CASSEANRGAEAFF.